The rows below give T cell receptor beta chains drawn from one sample of a study of cytomegalovirus exposure and HLA in healthy donors. Sequencing used immunoSEQ multiplex PCR; TCRdb keeps in-frame clones, though not all of them. The sample holds roughly 220,000 clones, under 95% seen once. Sequencing used PBMCs. Every receptor here comes from a woman aged 18-29 years in good health and CMV-seronegative. CDR3s include the opening cysteine and the closing phenylalanine or tryptophan. D genes are given only for firm matches. Size tells how often a clone was seen (once, few, many) or the class of an expanded clone, and some rows leave it out.

clone size,D gene,V gene,J gene,CDR3 protein,CDR3 DNA
NA,NA,TRBV10-3,TRBJ1-1,CAISDLGARTEAFF,TGTGCCATCAGTGACTTGGGGGCGCGTACTGAAGCTTTCTTT
NA,NA,TRBV28,TRBJ1-5,CASSRTGGPNQPQHF,TGTGCCAGCAGTAGGACGGGGGGGCCCAATCAGCCCCAGCATTTT
few,NA,TRBV5-1,TRBJ2-7,CASSVDGSYEQYF,TGCGCCAGCAGCGTGGACGGCTCCTACGAGCAGTACTTC
NA,NA,TRBV5-1,TRBJ2-7,CASSVGRGHDYEQYF,TGCGCCAGCAGCGTGGGCAGAGGCCACGATTACGAGCAGTACTTC
NA,NA,TRBV2,TRBJ1-4,CASSVRRGTNEKLFF,TGTGCCAGCAGTGTAAGGCGGGGAACTAATGAAAAACTGTTTTTT
NA,NA,TRBV6-5,TRBJ2-3,CATAGTVRDTQYF,TGTGCCACGGCCGGGACTGTCCGAGATACGCAGTATTTT
NA,TRBD1,TRBV9,TRBJ1-5,CASSVGSGQGAGQPQHF,TGTGCCAGCAGCGTCGGGTCAGGGCAGGGGGCTGGACAGCCCCAGCATTTT
NA,NA,TRBV29-1,TRBJ1-4,CSGRSGNLEKLFF,TGCAGCGGAAGGTCAGGGAATCTCGAAAAACTGTTTTTT
NA,TRBD1,TRBV7-9,TRBJ2-5,CASSRERQGPETQYF,TGTGCCAGCAGTCGAGAGAGACAGGGCCCAGAGACCCAGTACTTC
NA,TRBD1,TRBV7-9,TRBJ2-5,CASSHPGQSQETQYF,TGTGCCAGCAGCCACCCGGGACAGTCCCAAGAGACCCAGTACTTC
NA,TRBD1,TRBV7-9,TRBJ1-2,CASSSHSLTGAGYTF,TGTGCCAGCAGCTCCCATAGCCTAACAGGGGCTGGCTACACCTTC
NA,NA,TRBV27,TRBJ1-2,CASSLQGIYGYTF,TGTGCCAGCAGTTTACAGGGGATTTATGGCTACACCTTC
NA,TRBD2,TRBV4-2,TRBJ2-1,CASSQLASGNLGYNEQFF,TGTGCCAGCAGCCAACTTGCTAGCGGGAATCTTGGGTACAATGAGCAGTTCTTC
NA,NA,TRBV28,TRBJ1-1,CASRTGQIMNTEAFF,TGTGCCAGCAGAACCGGACAGATCATGAACACTGAAGCTTTCTTT
NA,NA,TRBV2,TRBJ1-1,CASSPTPDSCCGEAFF,TGTGCCAGCAGTCCCACCCCCGACAGTTGTTGTGGGGAAGCTTTCTTT
NA,TRBD1,TRBV5-1,TRBJ2-7,CASTWTGENYEQYF,TGCGCCAGCACCTGGACAGGGGAGAACTACGAGCAGTACTTC
NA,NA,TRBV6-1,TRBJ1-1,CASIGDENTEAFF,TGTGCCAGCATAGGAGATGAGAACACTGAAGCTTTCTTT
NA,NA,TRBV9,TRBJ1-5,CASSSDRYSNQPQHF,TGTGCCAGCAGCTCCGACAGATATAGTAATCAGCCCCAGCATTTT
NA,TRBD2,TRBV2,TRBJ2-2,CASSLYLAGKGTGELFF,TGTGCCAGCAGCCTTTACCTAGCGGGAAAGGGCACCGGGGAGCTGTTTTTT
NA,TRBD2,TRBV7-3,TRBJ2-3,CASSSFREGESSDTQYF,TGTGCCAGCAGCTCCTTCCGGGAGGGGGAGTCATCAGATACGCAGTATTTT
NA,NA,TRBV5-4,TRBJ2-1,CASSLLARTYNEQFF,TGTGCCAGCAGCCTTCTAGCGAGGACCTACAATGAGCAGTTCTTC
NA,TRBD1,TRBV25-1,TRBJ1-5,CASRGGQAHAPQHF,TGTGCCAGCAGGGGCGGACAGGCCCATGCGCCCCAGCATTTT
NA,NA,TRBV28,TRBJ2-2,CATNGGGGTGELFF,TGTGCCACGAACGGGGGAGGGGGCACCGGGGAGCTGTTTTTT
NA,NA,TRBV7-9,TRBJ1-2,CASSLEASGQGGYTF,TGTGCCAGCAGCTTAGAAGCCTCTGGTCAGGGAGGCTACACCTTC
NA,NA,TRBV2,TRBJ1-1,CASSGPLGPEAFF,TGTGCCAGCAGTGGGCCCCTGGGGCCTGAAGCTTTCTTT
NA,NA,TRBV9,TRBJ2-1,CASSGKDRSLGAVF,TGTGCCAGCAGCGGAAAGGATCGTTCCCTAGGGGCAGTCTTC
few,NA,TRBV6-5,TRBJ2-7,CASSYSTDMVEQYF,TGTGCCAGCAGTTACTCGACCGACATGGTCGAGCAGTACTTC
NA,TRBD2,TRBV5-1,TRBJ2-3,CASSEGLAGGLDTQYF,TGCGCCAGCAGCGAGGGACTAGCGGGAGGGCTGGATACGCAGTATTTT
NA,TRBD1,TRBV7-3,TRBJ2-1,CASSPSRQGVGNEQFF,TGTGCCAGCAGCCCATCCAGACAGGGGGTCGGCAATGAGCAGTTCTTC
NA,NA,TRBV7-8,TRBJ1-5,CASSSISGNYLAQHF,TGTGCCAGCAGCTCAATTTCAGGGAATTATCTGGCCCAGCATTTT
NA,NA,TRBV19,TRBJ2-7,CASSIDGGTQKEQYF,TGTGCCAGTAGTATAGATGGAGGGACTCAAAAGGAGCAGTACTTC
NA,TRBD1,TRBV6-4,TRBJ1-5,CASSDPTDRGNQPQHF,TGTGCCAGCAGTGACCCGACGGACAGGGGCAATCAGCCCCAGCATTTT
NA,NA,TRBV4-1,TRBJ1-1,CASSQSPGLNTEAFF,TGCGCCAGCAGCCAAAGCCCAGGGTTAAACACTGAAGCTTTCTTT
NA,TRBD2,TRBV7-8,TRBJ2-6,CASSLVVGLAGAGANVLTF,TGTGCCAGCAGCTTAGTAGTCGGGCTAGCGGGAGCTGGGGCCAACGTCCTGACTTTC
NA,TRBD1,TRBV28,TRBJ1-2,CASSLSGQGLGANYGYTF,TGTGCCAGCAGTTTATCGGGACAGGGCTTGGGAGCTAACTATGGCTACACCTTC
once,TRBD1,TRBV9,TRBJ2-7,CASSNPGQGVIEQYF,TGTGCCAGCAGCAACCCGGGACAGGGAGTGATTGAGCAGTACTTC
once,NA,TRBV27,TRBJ2-1,CASSLLGGFDYNEQFF,TGTGCCAGCAGTTTACTCGGCGGGTTTGACTACAATGAGCAGTTCTTC
NA,NA,TRBV11-3,TRBJ2-3,CASSYTADTQYF,TGTGCCAGCAGTTATACAGCAGATACGCAGTATTTT
NA,TRBD1,TRBV29-1,TRBJ1-3,CSVLQGASGNTIYF,TGCAGCGTCCTACAGGGGGCGTCGGGAAACACCATATATTTT
NA,NA,TRBV2,TRBJ1-1,CASSVTGNEAFF,TGTGCCAGCAGCGTGACGGGGAATGAAGCTTTCTTT
NA,TRBD1,TRBV2,TRBJ1-1,CASSPGGANTEAFF,TGTGCCAGCAGTCCAGGGGGCGCGAACACTGAAGCTTTCTTT
NA,TRBD1,TRBV28,TRBJ2-1,CASSLLGTGGNEQFF,TGTGCCAGCAGTTTACTTGGGACAGGGGGGAATGAGCAGTTCTTC
few,NA,TRBV6-5,TRBJ1-5,CASGALLNQPQHF,TGTGCCAGCGGAGCCTTGCTCAATCAGCCCCAGCATTTT
NA,TRBD1,TRBV5-4,TRBJ2-2,CASSLGWTGSGELFF,TGTGCCAGCAGCTTGGGTTGGACAGGGTCCGGGGAGCTGTTTTTT
NA,NA,TRBV28,TRBJ2-3,CATSQSTDTQYF,TGTGCCACAAGCCAAAGCACAGATACGCAGTATTTT
NA,TRBD1,TRBV19,TRBJ1-2,CASSSRPGQGPSDYGYTF,TGTGCCAGTAGTTCGAGGCCTGGACAGGGTCCCTCTGACTATGGCTACACCTTC
NA,NA,TRBV5-8,TRBJ1-2,CASSLFWGARRGGYTF,TGTGCCAGCAGCTTGTTCTGGGGCGCCCGACGAGGAGGCTACACCTTC
NA,TRBD1,TRBV27,TRBJ1-4,CASSLLPGQAGNEKLFF,TGTGCCAGCAGTTTACTCCCGGGACAGGCGGGAAACGAAAAACTGTTTTTT
NA,TRBD1,TRBV9,TRBJ2-3,CASSVADRVADTQYF,TGTGCCAGCAGCGTAGCGGACAGGGTGGCAGATACGCAGTATTTT
NA,NA,TRBV14,TRBJ2-5,CASSQFRETQYF,TGTGCCAGCAGCCAATTCCGGGAGACCCAGTACTTC
NA,TRBD2,TRBV9,TRBJ2-1,CASSGGSLSYNEQFF,TGTGCCAGCAGCGGCGGGAGCCTCTCCTACAATGAGCAGTTCTTC
NA,TRBD2,TRBV12-5,TRBJ2-7,CASGSSPLGGGGLAGGHRSYEQYF,TGTGCTAGTGGTTCGTCCCCCCTGGGAGGGGGCGGACTAGCGGGAGGCCATAGATCCTACGAGCAGTACTTC
NA,NA,TRBV27,TRBJ2-5,CASGGTGETQYF,TGTGCCAGCGGGGGGACCGGGGAGACCCAGTACTTC